These 17 T cell receptor beta chains were sequenced from one sample in a study of cytomegalovirus exposure and HLA in healthy donors (dated by TCRdb to between 2016 and 2019). The library was produced with the immunoSEQ multiplex PCR assay. For the multiplex PCR, a mixture combining 60 forward primers for TCR Vbeta segments and 13 reverse primers for TCR Jbeta segments was used. What TCRdb holds here is the immuneACCESS table cut down to in-frame rearrangements. Part of the clones is not present; checked against another copy, under half of the missing clones reflect an unresolved V gene, and the others are unexplained. The sample table records 160,000 or so clones; about 77% of these occur just once. The leading ten clones occupy 0.95% to 1.5% of the sample. The sequenced sample was PBMCs. The receptor source for this set is a woman in her 50s in good health and CMV-seronegative.

The rearrangement joins TRBV29-1 to TRBJ2-3, with D tentatively TRBD2 (5 bases). The CDR3 runs to 15 residues. Germline V gives CDR1 SQVTM, CDR2 ANQGSEA. V was trimmed by 4 bases and J by 0 bases, leaving 14 bases between them. The CDR3 DNA reads as TGCAGCGTTGTGGGGAGTAGGATTAGCACAGATACGCAGTATTTT. It is translated as CSVVGSRISTDTQYF.

The chain has TRBV9 and TRBJ2-3; 7 nucleotides agree with TRBD2. The CDR3 is 14 residues long. Losses at the gene ends were 2 bases for V and 2 bases for J; bases not matched to a gene: 2. Germline V lookup: CDR1 SGDLS, CDR2 YYNGEE. The CDR3 sequence: CASSVRDYTDTQYF. Here the CDR3 DNA reads TGTGCCAGCAGCGTCCGGGACTACACAGATACGCAGTATTTT.

The chain links TRBV5-1 to TRBJ1-2; TRBD1 aligns across 10 bases. V gave up 0 bases and J gave up 3 bases; unmatched junction bases: 2. Germline CDR1 reads SGHRS; CDR2 reads YFSETQ. This CDR3 region has 15 residues. CDR3 bases: TGCGCCAGCAGCTTGGGGGACAGGGGTCACTATGGCTACACCTTC. Encoded protein: CASSLGDRGHYGYTF.

J is TRBJ1-1 and V is TRBV28; TRBD1 aligns across 10 bases. The germline gives CDR1 MDHEN, CDR2 SYDVKM. The CDR3 spans 17 residues. V lost 5 bases to trimming and J lost 4 bases; unmatched junction nucleotides: 13. DNA of the CDR3: TGTGCCAGCAGTGCGTCGACAGGGGGCTTAGGTGGCACTGAAGCTTTCTTT. Amino acids: CASSASTGGLGGTEAFF.

The table lists this clone with a few counts. V is TRBV5-4 and J is TRBJ2-1, with 10 nucleotides matching TRBD2. The CDR3 has 15 residues. Unmatched junction bases numbered 9, after V lost 7 bases and J lost 5 bases. CDR1 SGHNT and CDR2 YYREEE come from the germline V gene (reference sequence). The CDR3 sequence: CASGHIAGGHNEQFF. In DNA, the CDR3 is TGTGCCAGCGGTCATATAGCGGGGGGCCACAATGAGCAGTTCTTC.

This clone was observed a single time. V gene TRBV4-2 combines with J gene TRBJ1-5; D is undetermined. CDR3 length: 17 residues. Trimming took 6 bases from V and 1 from J, leaving 19 bases between them. Germline CDR1 reads LGHNA; CDR2 reads YNFKEQ. This CDR3 is CASRMNPVPKSNQPQHF. CDR3 in DNA: TGTGCCAGCAGGATGAATCCGGTCCCGAAGAGCAATCAGCCCCAGCATTTT.

The rearrangement uses TRBV9 and TRBJ1-1, with 7 bases identical to TRBD1. CDR1 is SGDLS, CDR2 YYNGEE, per germline. This CDR3 comprises 14 residues. The trim removed 3 bases at V and 0 bases at J, leaving 2 bases unmatched. The DNA of the CDR3 is TGTGCCAGCAGCGGACAGGGATTGAACACTGAAGCTTTCTTT. Amino acids: CASSGQGLNTEAFF.

There are a few counts of this clone. This chain uses TRBV10-2 with TRBJ2-1; TRBD2 aligns across 10 bases. CDR3 length equals 21 residues. The germline V gene encodes CDR1 WSHSY and CDR2 SAAADI. Germline trimming cut 4 bases from V and 4 bases from J; bases unmatched to any gene: 22. The CDR3 region has the DNA TGCGCCAGCAGTGGGCCGATGGGGGCAGAGCGGGGGGGCGCCTTGTACAATGAGCAGTTCTTC. Translation gives CASSGPMGAERGGALYNEQFF.

A word on this clone: Other DNA sequences in this specimen translate into the identical CDR3. The chain links TRBV7-2 to TRBJ1-1; D gene uncertain. The CDR3 has 12 amino acids. Trimming cost V 1 base and J 6 bases, with 6 bases left between them. Germline CDR1 is SGHTA and CDR2 is FQGNSA. Here the CDR3 reads CASSLDRAEAFF. CDR3 DNA sequence: TGTGCCAGCAGCTTAGATCGGGCTGAAGCTTTCTTT.

This chain joins TRBV5-1 and TRBJ2-2; TRBD2 agrees at 13 bases. The CDR3 loop spans 16 amino acids. Trimming took 3 bases from V and 4 from J; bases not matched to a gene: 3. Germline CDR1 reads SGHRS; CDR2 reads YFSETQ. In DNA form, the CDR3 reads TGCGCCAGCAGCTGGACTAGCGGGAGTCCCACCGGGGAGCTGTTTTTT. Encoded protein: CASSWTSGSPTGELFF.

The V gene is TRBV5-5, the J gene TRBJ2-7; no clear D. This CDR3 spans 14 amino acids. With 0 bases removed from V and 2 bases from J, the gap between germline ends came to 9 bases. CDR1 is SGHKS and CDR2 is YYEKEE in the germline V gene (reference sequence). In DNA, the CDR3 is TGTGCCAGCAGCTTGGCGTCCTACCCCTACGAGCAGTACTTC. Its translation: CASSLASYPYEQYF.

The sample holds a few counts of this clone. The chain carries TRBV4-1 and TRBJ1-1; D is uncertain. The germline V gene has CDR1 MGHRA and CDR2 YSYEKL. Trimming shortened V by 1 base and J by 0 bases, and 9 bases separated the two germline ends. CDR3 length equals 15 residues. The DNA of the CDR3 is TGCGCCAGCAGCCAAGGGGAGGGCCTGAACACTGAAGCTTTCTTT. Amino acids: CASSQGEGLNTEAFF.

The chain joins TRBV18 to TRBJ2-1; TRBD2 is a possible D gene (5 bases). Deletions cut 6 bases from V and 6 bases from J, with 9 bases between. The CDR3 runs to 12 residues. Per the germline V gene, CDR1 is KGHSH and CDR2 is LQKENI. The CDR3 nucleotides are TGTGCCAGCTCCCGGGATAGCAATGAGCAGTTCTTC. The encoded protein is CASSRDSNEQFF.

This clone was picked up a small number of times. The chain recombines TRBV4-2 with TRBJ2-5; 10 bases agree with TRBD2. The germline CDR1 and CDR2 sequences are LGHNA and YNFKEQ. This CDR3 region has 16 residues. The junction had 7 bases not matched to a gene; V was cut back by 2 bases and J by 4 bases. The CDR3 bases are TGTGCCAGCAGCCAATCTAGCGGGGGCGAGGTAGAGACCCAGTACTTC. Protein sequence: CASSQSSGGEVETQYF.

The chain combines TRBV18 with TRBJ2-7; D remains ambiguous. CDR1 is KGHSH, CDR2 LQKENI, per germline. This CDR3 is built from 12 residues. Trimming left V 2 bases short and J 3 bases short, with 5 bases between. CDR3 bases: TGTGCCAGCTCACCATCCAACTACGAGCAGTACTTC. Translated: CASSPSNYEQYF. Combining the CDR3 with reference TRBV18 and TRBJ2-7 gives the whole variable domain NAGVMQNPRHLVRRRGQEARLRCSPMKGHSHVYWYRQLPEEGLKFMVYLQKENIIDESGMPKERFSAEFPKEGPSILRIQQVVRGDSAAYFCASSPSNYEQYFGPGTRLTVT.

The sample holds a few counts of this clone. This chain joins TRBV2 and TRBJ2-2, with TRBD2 identical over 10 bases. Germline loops: CDR1 SNHLY, CDR2 FYNNEI. This CDR3 comprises 15 residues. V lost 6 bases to trimming and J lost 5 bases; unmatched junction nucleotides: 6. The CDR3 DNA sequence: TGTGCCAGCAGCCCCGGACTAGCGGCTACCGGGGAGCTGTTTTTT. Translated, it gives CASSPGLAATGELFF.

This chain joins TRBV30 and TRBJ2-2, with D perhaps matching TRBD2 (6 bases). Germline-derived CDR1 and CDR2 are GTSNPN and SVGIG (reference sequence). This CDR3 has 17 amino acids. V shed 4 bases and J shed 6 bases, with 24 bases lying between them. This CDR3 reads CAWTPPVGRERAGELFF. The CDR3 DNA sequence: TGTGCCTGGACCCCTCCGGTGGGACGGGAGAGGGCCGGGGAGCTGTTTTTT. Full variable domain (outside the CDR3, taken from reference TRBV30 and TRBJ2-2): SQTIHQWPATLVQPVGSPLSLECTVEGTSNPNLYWYRQAAGRGLQLLFYSVGIGQISSEVPQNLSASRPQDRQFILSSKKLLLSDSGFYLCAWTPPVGRERAGELFFGEGSRLTVL.